A single T cell receptor (beta chain) is shown here with its context. Its antigen is currently unknown. One junction end disagrees with the germline gene, perhaps due to a read error. Thyroid surgery was performed in patients who had received no treatment beforehand. The source of the sample is a study of metastatic and nonmetastatic thyroid tumors. At the level of the study: Across blood and tumor or nodule tissue, repertoires from malignant and benign thyroid patients were compared with one another.

As handled by the study authors: Across clinicopathological groups, CDR3 differences served as the basis for building a distant-metastasis classifier for papillary thyroid cancer. With MiXCR, TCRdb called clones anew from the PCR reads. Here the V and J calls rest on TCRdb's processing, not on the authors' analysis. Of approximately 15,000 clones in the sample, approximately 23% were seen once. Study-level findings and limits: When malignant thyroid tumors were compared with benign nodules, TCR beta diversity was reportedly significantly higher in the malignant tumors. This held in both blood and tumor samples.

CDR1 and CDR2 (germline): SGHNT, YENEEA. The CDR3 is 14 amino acids. The sample comprised adjacent normal tissue. V is TRBV11-3 and J is TRBJ1-2, with TRBD1 matching over 9 bases. The origin of this receptor is a female donor with papillary thyroid cancer or a benign thyroid nodule (not recorded which). Some clones in this sample may be carry-over from other donors' samples. The CDR3 DNA reads TGTGCCAACAGCCTAGGGACAGGGTTATATGCCTACACCTTC. Translated: CANSLGTGLYAYTF.